The 18 T cell receptor beta chains reported below all come from one sample, sequenced in a study of blood T cell repertoires in COVID-19. Libraries were prepared by immunoSEQ multiplex PCR; TCRdb keeps only in-frame clonotypes and omits some of them. The table includes tens of thousands of clones, around 85% detected once. Sequencing was performed on peripheral blood. The receptors were sampled from a middle-aged man with COVID-19, enrolled during active disease.

The chain links TRBV5-6 to TRBJ2-2; D gene ambiguous. Germline values: CDR1 SGHDT, CDR2 YYEEEE. This CDR3 comprises 16 residues. The V gene lost 0 bases and the J gene lost 0 bases, with 9 bases spanning the gap. CDR3 coding DNA: TGTGCCAGCAGCTTGGATCCGGTCGCGAACACCGGGGAGCTGTTTTTT. Protein sequence: CASSLDPVANTGELFF.

The rearrangement links TRBV21-1 to TRBJ2-1; no DNA check was done on the table's D call, TRBD2. TRBV21-1 is a listed pseudogene. The CDR3 extends over 13 amino acids. The CDR3 DNA sequence: TGTGCCGGTTCGGGGATCGCCTACAATGAGCAGTTCTTC. Protein product: CAGSGIAYNEQFF.

This clone was counted a single time. Written as DNA, the CDR3 is TGTGCCAGTAGTCCCGACAGGGCGTCGGGAAACACCATATATTTT. The encoded protein is CASSPDRASGNTIYF. V and J are TRBV19 and TRBJ1-3; TRBD1 matches at 7 bases. CDR1 and CDR2 (germline): LNHDA, SQIVND (reference sequence). J was trimmed by 4 bases and V by 5 bases; bases with no gene match: 8. The length of the CDR3 is 15 residues.

The V call is TRBV2, the J call TRBJ1-2; TRBD1 is a possible D gene (5 bases). The V gene's germline CDR1 is SNHLY and CDR2 FYNNEI. Trimming removed 4 bases at V and 11 bases at J, with 17 bases between. CDR3 size: 13 residues. The DNA of the CDR3 is TGTGCCAGCAGTGGCGGGTCGGCCCGGGGGTACACCTTC. This gives the protein CASSGGSARGYTF.

This chain joins TRBV19 and TRBJ2-3; 10 bases map to TRBD1. This CDR3 is built from 15 residues. With 7 bases clipped from V and 4 bases from J, the junction kept 8 bases outside the gene matches. The germline V gene has CDR1 LNHDA and CDR2 SQIVND (reference sequence). The CDR3 loop reads CASTTGTGEADTQYF. CDR3 DNA: TGTGCCAGTACCACCGGGACAGGGGAGGCAGATACGCAGTATTTT.

This sequence joins TRBV7-9 and TRBJ1-4; 9 bases agree with TRBD1. Germline V gene lookup returns CDR1 SEHNR and CDR2 FQNEAQ (reference sequence). The CDR3 totals 14 residues. V dropped 5 bases and J dropped 10; count of bases not matched to a gene: 8. As DNA, the CDR3 is TGTGCCAGCAGCCTTGGACAGGGGAGGAGAAAACTGTTTTTT. Its protein product is CASSLGQGRRKLFF. The full variable domain, its missing parts supplied by reference TRBV7-9 and TRBJ1-4, is DTGVSQNPRHKITKRGQNVTFRCDPISEHNRLYWYRQTLGQGPEFLTYFQNEAQLEKSRLLSDRFSAERPKGSFSTLEIQRTEQGDSAMYLCASSLGQGRRKLFFGSGTQLSVL.

This chain connects TRBV4-1 to TRBJ2-5; D is perhaps TRBD2 (5 bases). This CDR3 region has 17 residues. Germline V gene data show CDR1 as MGHRA and CDR2 as YSYEKL. V gave up 0 bases and J gave up 0 bases, with 14 bases separating them. CDR3 region: CASSQDSGLRYQETQYF. CDR3 nucleotides: TGCGCCAGCAGCCAAGATAGTGGACTTAGGTACCAAGAGACCCAGTACTTC.

This chain connects TRBV7-8 to TRBJ2-7; D possibly corresponds to TRBD2 (5 bases). The CDR3 has 15 residues. The germline V and J ends were trimmed by 3 bases and 3 bases, with 15 bases remaining between them. CDR1 SGHVS and CDR2 FQNEAQ come from the germline V gene. CDR3 protein: CASSFSRAGVYEQYF. CDR3 DNA sequence: TGTGCCAGCAGCTTCTCTCGTGCGGGTGTCTACGAGCAGTACTTC. The full variable domain, rest sourced from reference TRBV7-8 and TRBJ2-7, is GAGVSQSPRYKVAKRGQDVALRCDPISGHVSLFWYQQALGQGPEFLTYFQNEAQLDKSGLPSDRFFAERPEGSVSTLKIQRTQQEDSAVYLCASSFSRAGVYEQYFGPGTRLTVT.

This clone was observed at least ten times. V usage is TRBV9 and J usage is TRBJ2-2; 9 nucleotides agree with TRBD1. Germline trimming cut 4 bases from V and 8 bases from J; bases unmatched to any gene: 6. The CDR3 length is 14 residues. The V gene's germline CDR1 is SGDLS and CDR2 YYNGEE. The CDR3 reads CASSPQGASGELFF. CDR3 coding DNA: TGTGCCAGCAGCCCACAGGGGGCGTCGGGGGAGCTGTTTTTT.

This rearrangement joins TRBV29-1 to TRBJ2-1, with TRBD2 matching 13 bases. There are 16 residues in the CDR3. Germline CDR1 and CDR2: SQVTM and ANQGSEA. With V trimmed by 3 bases and J by 10 bases, 12 bases remained unmatched. CDR3 DNA: TGCAGCGTTGATCCCTGGGGACTAGCGGGACAGGGGGAGCAGTTCTTC. This translates into CSVDPWGLAGQGEQFF.

The chain has TRBV5-1 and TRBJ2-5; D might be TRBD2 (6 bases). The CDR3 has 15 amino acids. V lost 1 base and J 5 bases, leaving 15 bases between the germline ends. Germline V gene sequence: CDR1 SGHRS, CDR2 YFSETQ. Here the CDR3 reads CASSLFGGNQETQYF. In nucleotides, the CDR3 is TGCGCCAGCAGCTTGTTCGGGGGAAATCAGGAGACCCAGTACTTC.

This clone is a singleton in its sample. The chain carries TRBV19 and TRBJ2-1; 7 bases match TRBD1. CDR1 is LNHDA, CDR2 SQIVND, per germline (reference sequence). V lost 8 bases to trimming and J lost 6 bases; unmatched junction nucleotides: 10. The CDR3 extends over 14 amino acids. The CDR3 reads CASGRDSRINEQFF. CDR3 DNA sequence: TGTGCCAGTGGCCGGGACAGCAGGATCAATGAGCAGTTCTTC.

The chain couples TRBV6-5 to TRBJ1-1; D may be TRBD1 (6 bases). CDR3 length: 13 amino acids. V lost 9 bases to trimming and J lost 2 bases, with 13 bases between them. Germline CDR1 is MNHEY and CDR2 is SVGAGI. The DNA of the CDR3 is TGTGCCAGTAAGGACAGATTCAACACTGAAGCTTTCTTT. Its protein is CASKDRFNTEAFF.

The chain combines TRBV27 with TRBJ2-7; 10 nucleotides line up with TRBD1. There are 15 residues in the CDR3. Germline trimming cut 6 bases from V and 2 bases from J; bases unmatched to any gene: 7. Germline V gene lookup returns CDR1 MNHEY and CDR2 SMNVEV (reference sequence). CDR3 nucleotides: TGTGCCAGCAGCACTCCGGGACAGGGGACCTACGAGCAGTACTTC. This encodes CASSTPGQGTYEQYF.

The J gene is TRBJ1-5, the V gene TRBV2, with a possible D match to TRBD1 (5 bases). CDR3 length equals 14 residues. Germline CDR1 is SNHLY and CDR2 is FYNNEI. With 4 bases removed from V and 1 base from J, the gap between germline ends came to 8 bases. CDR3 in amino acids: CASSVGGSNQPQHF. The CDR3 nucleotides read TGTGCCAGCAGTGTGGGGGGGAGCAATCAGCCCCAGCATTTT.

This clone was found once. The chain couples TRBV6-2 or TRBV6-3 to TRBJ1-5; tentatively, D is TRBD1 (5 bases). This CDR3 comprises 14 residues. Germline lookup yields CDR1 MNHEY and CDR2 SVGEGT. Trimming stripped 4 bases from V and 8 bases from J, with 15 bases between. As DNA, the CDR3 is TGTGCCAGCAGTTTTCGGCCCAGGGAAGAGCCCCAGCATTTT. Translated: CASSFRPREEPQHF.

This clone was detected only once. V and J are TRBV7-9 and TRBJ1-2, with 9 nucleotides matching TRBD1. Germline CDR1 SEHNR, CDR2 FQNEAQ (reference sequence). V dropped 5 bases and J dropped 7; count of bases not matched to a gene: 14. The CDR3 is 16 amino acids. CDR3 amino acids: CASSGPGTGTSGGYTF. In nucleotides, the CDR3 is TGTGCCAGCAGCGGACCCGGGACAGGGACGTCGGGTGGCTACACCTTC. Based on the CDR3 plus reference TRBV7-9 and TRBJ1-2, the full variable domain is DTGVSQNPRHKITKRGQNVTFRCDPISEHNRLYWYRQTLGQGPEFLTYFQNEAQLEKSRLLSDRFSAERPKGSFSTLEIQRTEQGDSAMYLCASSGPGTGTSGGYTFGSGTRLTVV.

The chain joins TRBV6-5 to TRBJ1-1; weak D call: TRBD1 (5 bases). CDR3 length: 15 amino acids. Trimming removed 0 bases at V and 3 bases at J, with 11 bases between. Per the germline V gene, CDR1 is MNHEY and CDR2 is SVGAGI. The CDR3 DNA reads TGTGCCAGCAGTTACTCTCGGGGGTCCTACACTGAAGCTTTCTTT. Its protein is CASSYSRGSYTEAFF.